The clone carrying this TCR beta chain was seen more than once but under ten times. The antigen is unknown. For the second PCR, which ran for roughly 6 to 11 cycles, a sample-barcoded 5' primer and a J-beta primer mix were used. A 12-random-nucleotide template-switch adaptor tagged each cDNA molecule. TCRdb processed the 5' RACE reads anew with MiXCR; each CDR3 protein has one entry. Of roughly 2 million distinct CDR3 sequences listed, roughly 50% are singletons. CDR3 length: 15 amino acids. Germline lookup yields CDR1 DFQATT and CDR2 SNEGSKA (reference sequence). The V end was cut by 0 bases, the J end by 0 bases, with 10 bases between. This entry comes from a study of blood T cells in healthy people across ages. The study's findings and limits: While age rose, TCR beta diversity per million T cells dropped in a roughly linear way. Aged donors had fewer naive CD4+ cells and lower diversity than long-lived donors.

The sequencing input was blood. The receptor's source is a woman aged 40 to 50 in good health. The rearrangement uses TRBV20-1 and TRBJ2-3; D not certain. CDR3 bases: TGCAGTGCTAGAGAGTTCAAGACGAGCACAGATACGCAGTATTTT. Translation gives CSAREFKTSTDTQYF.